Each of the 32 T cell receptor beta chains below was sequenced from the same sample in a study of OX40 agonist ivuxolimab in advanced cancers. Library prep was done by the immunoSEQ multiplex PCR assay. TCRdb limited this immuneACCESS table to in-frame rearrangements with V and J called. A share of clones is missing; checked studies link under half to unresolved V genes, and the rest is unexplained. The sample profile shows over 30,000 clones; about 76% of them were found once. The ten most abundant clones make up around 21% of the sample. This sample comprised CD4+ or CD8+ T cells sorted from blood, obtained in a trial of the OX40 agonist ivuxolimab. These receptors were obtained from an adult with an advanced solid tumor such as melanoma, head and neck, liver or kidney cancer.

Relative to its sample, this clone is medium-sized. The V call is TRBV30, the J call TRBJ1-1, with 9 bases that match TRBD1. This CDR3 comprises 15 residues. The J segment lost 11 bases and the V segment lost 2 bases, leaving 15 bases of the junction unmatched. In germline, CDR1 is GTSNPN, CDR2 SVGIG (reference sequence). CDR3 nucleotides: TGTGCCTGGAGTTACCGGGACAGGGCTTTTAGAGAGGCTTTCTTT. Its translation: CAWSYRDRAFREAFF.

V is TRBV4-2 and J is TRBJ1-1; D gene uncertain. V was clipped by 4 bases and J by 1 base, with 16 bases between them. Germline lookup yields CDR1 LGHNA and CDR2 YNFKEQ. The CDR3 extends over 16 amino acids. In nucleotides, the CDR3 is TGTGCCAGCAGCCGGGGAGTGGGTGGTGGGAACACTGAAGCTTTCTTT. Protein product: CASSRGVGGGNTEAFF.

This clone was recorded once. This rearrangement joins TRBV19 to TRBJ2-6, with 8 bases fitting TRBD2. CDR1 is LNHDA, CDR2 SQIVND, per germline (reference sequence). The V and J ends lost 4 bases and 0 bases, in that order; junction bases with no gene match: 8. This CDR3 has 18 residues. The CDR3 here is CASSRFGGGFSGANVLTF. The CDR3 DNA follows: TGTGCCAGTAGTAGGTTTGGCGGGGGGTTCTCTGGGGCCAACGTCCTGACTTTC.

The V gene is TRBV6-6, the J gene TRBJ2-5; a possible D gene is TRBD2 (6 bases). Germline values: CDR1 MNHNY, CDR2 SVGAGI (reference sequence). Trimming removed 0 bases at V and 5 bases at J, with 10 bases between. There are 14 residues in the CDR3. CDR3 nucleotides: TGTGCCAGCAGTTACTCTTCGGGGAGGGAGACCCAGTACTTC. Protein: CASSYSSGRETQYF.

This clone showed up just a few times. The J gene is TRBJ2-3, the V gene TRBV5-1; 8 positions match TRBD1. CDR1 is SGHRS, CDR2 YFSETQ, per germline. The CDR3 length is 14 residues. Trimming cost V 4 bases and J 3 bases; bases outside gene matches: 4. The CDR3 DNA sequence: TGCGCCAGCAGCCTGAGACAGGGGACAGATACGCAGTATTTT. Amino acids: CASSLRQGTDTQYF.

The chain carries TRBV5-1 and TRBJ1-1; D is ambiguous. CDR1 is SGHRS and CDR2 is YFSETQ in the germline V gene. This CDR3 spans 12 amino acids. Trimming pared 0 bases from V and 11 bases from J, leaving 11 bases between. CDR3 DNA sequence: TGCGCCAGCAGCTTGGACGGTACGTGGGCTTTCTTT. It encodes CASSLDGTWAFF.

The chain links TRBV4-1 to TRBJ1-2; 10 bases line up with TRBD1. The CDR3 runs 17 residues. Germline trimming cut 1 base from V and 7 bases from J; bases unmatched to any gene: 12. Germline V lookup: CDR1 MGHRA, CDR2 YSYEKL. DNA for the CDR3: TGCGCCAGCAGCCAAGTGTTAGCCGGGACAGGGGAGGGTGGCTACACCTTC. This translates into CASSQVLAGTGEGGYTF.

This chain connects TRBV15 to TRBJ2-7; D is undetermined. CDR1 is LNHNV, CDR2 YYDKDF, per germline (reference sequence). This CDR3 region has 13 residues. The V and J ends lost 9 bases and 12 bases respectively, with 24 bases between them. This CDR3 is CATKPVEHLIPYF. Written as DNA, the CDR3 is TGTGCCACAAAACCCGTGGAACACCTAATCCCGTACTTC.

V and J are TRBV9 and TRBJ2-3, with 7 positions matching TRBD2. The CDR3 consists of 16 residues. CDR1 is SGDLS and CDR2 is YYNGEE in the germline V gene. J lost 6 bases, V lost 0 bases, and 10 bases had no gene match. In DNA form, the CDR3 reads TGTGCCAGCAGCGTAGAAGCGGGGCCAGGTTGGGATACGCAGTATTTT. Amino acids: CASSVEAGPGWDTQYF.

The chain couples TRBV30 to TRBJ1-5; 8 bases match TRBD1. The CDR3 loop spans 14 amino acids. Trimming cost V 2 bases and J 6 bases; bases outside gene matches: 6. Germline CDR1 GTSNPN, CDR2 SVGIG (reference sequence). DNA for the CDR3: TGTGCCTGGAGTACAAGACAGGGGAGTCAGCCCCAGCATTTT. Protein product: CAWSTRQGSQPQHF.

This clone was detected a few times. This chain connects TRBV11-2 to TRBJ2-5; perhaps TRBD2 as D (5 bases). Germline loops: CDR1 SGHAT, CDR2 FQNNGV. The CDR3 is 15 residues long. V was shortened by 5 bases and J by 2 bases, with 15 bases between the two germline ends. The CDR3 loop is CASSDRPDYQETQYF. The CDR3 bases are TGTGCCAGCAGCGACCGCCCCGACTATCAAGAGACCCAGTACTTC. Full variable domain (outside the CDR3, taken from reference TRBV11-2 and TRBJ2-5): EAGVAQSPRYKIIEKRQSVAFWCNPISGHATLYWYQQILGQGPKLLIQFQNNGVVDDSQLPKDRFSAERLKGVDSTLKIQPAKLEDSAVYLCASSDRPDYQETQYFGPGTRLLVL.

This chain links TRBV5-1 with TRBJ1-2; TRBD1 matches 9 bases. The CDR3 runs to 15 residues. J gave up 8 bases and V 3 bases, and 11 bases lay outside the gene matches. The germline CDR1 and CDR2 sequences are SGHRS and YFSETQ. For the CDR3, the DNA is TGCGCCAGCAGCTACGATGGACAGGGGAGGGAGGGCTACACCTTC. It translates to CASSYDGQGREGYTF.

The V and J genes are TRBV7-9 and TRBJ1-4, with D possibly being TRBD1 (5 bases). In germline, CDR1 is SEHNR, CDR2 FQNEAQ (reference sequence). The CDR3 extends over 14 amino acids. Between the trimmed V and J ends, which lost 2 bases and 11 bases, there was a span of 15 bases. The CDR3 spells CASSLSDRGNKLFF. The CDR3 bases are TGTGCCAGCAGCTTAAGCGACCGGGGGAATAAACTGTTTTTT.

This clone was seen a handful of times. The chain recombines TRBV9 with TRBJ2-3; D is unclear. Germline V gene data show CDR1 as SGDLS and CDR2 as YYNGEE. The CDR3 sequence is 14 residues long. V dropped 0 bases and J dropped 5 bases, with 10 bases sitting between them. Here the CDR3 DNA reads TGTGCCAGCAGCGTAGGACAAGCTCGAGATACGCAGTATTTT. It encodes CASSVGQARDTQYF.

The V and J genes are TRBV7-9 and TRBJ2-5; TRBD2 matches 7 bases. This CDR3 has 14 residues. Germline-derived CDR1 and CDR2 are SEHNR and FQNEAQ (reference sequence). Trimming cost V 3 bases and J 2 bases; bases outside gene matches: 3. The CDR3 DNA follows: TGTGCCAGCAGCTTCGGGGGGTGGCAAGAGACCCAGTACTTC. It yields the protein CASSFGGWQETQYF.

The CDR3 region has the DNA TGCGCCAGCAGCGGAGGGACAGGCCAAACCTACGAGCAGTACTTC. Translated, it gives CASSGGTGQTYEQYF. The chain joins TRBV5-1 to TRBJ2-7, with 8 bases fitting TRBD1. CDR1 is SGHRS and CDR2 is YFSETQ in the germline V gene. Germline trimming cut 4 bases from V and 2 bases from J; bases unmatched to any gene: 8. The CDR3 is 15 residues long.

As to this clone: An end of the junction differs from the germline gene, which may be a read error. The chain carries TRBV5-1 and TRBJ1-3; D not certain. This CDR3 contains 15 residues. CDR1 is SGHRS and CDR2 is YFSETQ in the germline V gene. The CDR3 sequence is CASSPGPSVRESIYF. CDR3 bases: TGTGCCAGCAGCCCCGGACCATCAGTTAGAGAATCCATATATTTT.

The rearrangement links TRBV5-1 to TRBJ1-1; 7 bases are shared with TRBD1. Trimming at V came to 3 bases and at J to 1 base, leaving 3 bases not matched to a gene. Germline CDR1 and CDR2: SGHRS and YFSETQ. The CDR3 extends over 14 amino acids. In DNA form, the CDR3 reads TGCGCCAGCAGCTGGGGACAGACGAACACTGAAGCTTTCTTT. Residues: CASSWGQTNTEAFF.

This clone has only a few counts. V and J are TRBV5-4 and TRBJ1-1; 8 bases are shared with TRBD1. Germline CDR1 reads SGHNT; CDR2 reads YYREEE (reference sequence). The CDR3 covers 16 residues. Trimming cost V 4 bases and J 4 bases; bases outside gene matches: 12. The CDR3 DNA follows: TGTGCCAGCAGCCAAGATTTACAGGGGGGTCGCACTGAAGCTTTCTTT. Amino acids: CASSQDLQGGRTEAFF.

CDR3 sequence: CASSVEAGRRSGNTIYF. The CDR3 DNA reads TGTGCCAGCAGCGTAGAAGCGGGCCGACGCTCTGGAAACACCATATATTTT. The chain links TRBV9 to TRBJ1-3; no definite D call. The CDR3 is 17 amino acids. Between the trimmed V and J ends, which lost 0 bases and 0 bases, there was a span of 13 bases. The V gene's germline CDR1 is SGDLS and CDR2 YYNGEE.

There are a few counts of this clone. The rearrangement joins TRBV6-4 to TRBJ2-5; 9 nucleotides align to TRBD2. The CDR3 is made up of 14 amino acids. J was trimmed by 5 bases and V by 6 bases; bases with no gene match: 7. Germline V gene lookup returns CDR1 MRHNA and CDR2 SNTAGT. Here the CDR3 DNA reads TGTGCCAGCAGCCCAGCGGGGGGAAGGGAGACCCAGTACTTC. It specifies CASSPAGGRETQYF.

The V gene is TRBV15, the J gene TRBJ1-1; D not certain. Between the trimmed V and J ends, which lost 1 base and 12 bases, there was a span of 12 bases. The CDR3 covers 12 residues. The germline CDR1 and CDR2 sequences are LNHNV and YYDKDF (reference sequence). CDR3 DNA: TGTGCCACCAGCAGAGTTTTATCCGCACCTTTCTTT. This gives the protein CATSRVLSAPFF.

In nucleotides, the CDR3 is TGCGCCAGCAGCATGAATATGGGACAGAAGAACACTGAAGCTTTCTTT. Encoded protein: CASSMNMGQKNTEAFF. The chain recombines TRBV5-1 with TRBJ1-1, with TRBD1 identical over 7 bases. CDR3 size: 16 residues. Germline V gene lookup returns CDR1 SGHRS and CDR2 YFSETQ. The ends lost 4 bases at V and 1 base at J; junction bases unmatched: 10.

This clone appeared a few times. The V and J genes are TRBV18 and TRBJ1-4; D ambiguous. V was cut by 3 bases and J by 0 bases, with 8 bases left in between. This CDR3 spans 15 amino acids. Germline V lookup: CDR1 KGHSH, CDR2 LQKENI. Here the CDR3 reads CASSPRLTTNEKLFF. Here the CDR3 DNA reads TGTGCCAGCTCACCCCGGCTGACAACTAATGAAAAACTGTTTTTT.

Sample share makes this clone medium-sized (0.01 to 0.1%). The chain links TRBV2 to TRBJ1-5; a possible D gene is TRBD1 (5 bases). The CDR3 covers 15 residues. The germline V gene has CDR1 SNHLY and CDR2 FYNNEI. V dropped 2 bases and J dropped 4 bases, with 12 bases sitting between them. The chain's CDR3 is CASSENRPGNQPQHF. The CDR3 DNA follows: TGTGCCAGCAGTGAAAATCGGCCAGGGAATCAGCCCCAGCATTTT.

CDR3 region: CASSSGQLEKLFF. Here the CDR3 DNA reads TGTGCCAGCAGCTCGGGACAGCTAGAAAAACTGTTTTTT. The chain carries TRBV7-9 and TRBJ1-4; 7 bases fit TRBD1. Germline-derived CDR1 and CDR2 are SEHNR and FQNEAQ (reference sequence). CDR3 length: 13 amino acids. With V trimmed by 4 bases and J by 8 bases, 4 bases remained unmatched.

The CDR3 DNA reads as TGTGCCAGCACCCCTAGGCTAGCGGGGAGTACAGATACGCAGTATTTT. Its protein is CASTPRLAGSTDTQYF. The gene calls are TRBV2 and TRBJ2-3; TRBD2 aligns across 9 bases. Germline V gene sequence: CDR1 SNHLY, CDR2 FYNNEI. Losses at the gene ends were 7 bases for V and 3 bases for J; bases not matched to a gene: 11. This CDR3 has 16 residues.

The chain recombines TRBV5-1 with TRBJ2-1, with 9 positions matching TRBD2. CDR3 length: 15 amino acids. Germline assignment: CDR1 SGHRS and CDR2 YFSETQ. Trimming removed 2 bases from V and 2 bases from J; junction bases left unmatched: 2. CDR3 loop: CASSFSGGTYNEQFF. DNA of the CDR3: TGCGCCAGCAGCTTTAGCGGGGGAACCTACAATGAGCAGTTCTTC.

The chain has TRBV27 and TRBJ2-1; 7 bases agree with TRBD2. The J segment lost 3 bases and the V segment lost 5 bases, leaving 1 base of the junction unmatched. This CDR3 spans 13 amino acids. Germline V CDR1 and CDR2: MNHEY, SMNVEV (reference sequence). The CDR3 sequence: CASSPGGYNEQFF. DNA of the CDR3: TGTGCCAGCAGTCCGGGGGGCTACAATGAGCAGTTCTTC.

The chain employs TRBV5-1 and TRBJ2-7; D not certain. Per germline, CDR1 SGHRS and CDR2 YFSETQ. There are 14 residues in the CDR3. V was pared by 1 base and J by 0 bases, with 8 bases between. CDR3 loop: CASSLYSSSYEQYF. DNA for the CDR3: TGCGCCAGCAGCTTGTATTCCAGCTCCTACGAGCAGTACTTC.

The chain carries TRBV12-5 and TRBJ2-7; a possible D gene is TRBD2 (5 bases). V lost 5 bases and J lost 0, with 11 bases in between. The CDR3 totals 14 residues. Germline V CDR1 and CDR2: LGHNT, FRNRAP. The CDR3 DNA sequence: TGTGCTAGTGGTCCCGGACTTCTCTCCTACGAGCAGTACTTC. Translated, it gives CASGPGLLSYEQYF.

This chain connects TRBV4-1 to TRBJ2-3, with D possibly matching TRBD1 (6 bases). V gave up 1 base and J gave up 7 bases, with 15 bases separating them. Per germline, CDR1 MGHRA and CDR2 YSYEKL. The CDR3 covers 15 residues. CDR3: CASSQGGQGKYTQYF. CDR3 in DNA: TGCGCCAGCAGCCAAGGGGGGCAGGGGAAGTATACGCAGTATTTT.